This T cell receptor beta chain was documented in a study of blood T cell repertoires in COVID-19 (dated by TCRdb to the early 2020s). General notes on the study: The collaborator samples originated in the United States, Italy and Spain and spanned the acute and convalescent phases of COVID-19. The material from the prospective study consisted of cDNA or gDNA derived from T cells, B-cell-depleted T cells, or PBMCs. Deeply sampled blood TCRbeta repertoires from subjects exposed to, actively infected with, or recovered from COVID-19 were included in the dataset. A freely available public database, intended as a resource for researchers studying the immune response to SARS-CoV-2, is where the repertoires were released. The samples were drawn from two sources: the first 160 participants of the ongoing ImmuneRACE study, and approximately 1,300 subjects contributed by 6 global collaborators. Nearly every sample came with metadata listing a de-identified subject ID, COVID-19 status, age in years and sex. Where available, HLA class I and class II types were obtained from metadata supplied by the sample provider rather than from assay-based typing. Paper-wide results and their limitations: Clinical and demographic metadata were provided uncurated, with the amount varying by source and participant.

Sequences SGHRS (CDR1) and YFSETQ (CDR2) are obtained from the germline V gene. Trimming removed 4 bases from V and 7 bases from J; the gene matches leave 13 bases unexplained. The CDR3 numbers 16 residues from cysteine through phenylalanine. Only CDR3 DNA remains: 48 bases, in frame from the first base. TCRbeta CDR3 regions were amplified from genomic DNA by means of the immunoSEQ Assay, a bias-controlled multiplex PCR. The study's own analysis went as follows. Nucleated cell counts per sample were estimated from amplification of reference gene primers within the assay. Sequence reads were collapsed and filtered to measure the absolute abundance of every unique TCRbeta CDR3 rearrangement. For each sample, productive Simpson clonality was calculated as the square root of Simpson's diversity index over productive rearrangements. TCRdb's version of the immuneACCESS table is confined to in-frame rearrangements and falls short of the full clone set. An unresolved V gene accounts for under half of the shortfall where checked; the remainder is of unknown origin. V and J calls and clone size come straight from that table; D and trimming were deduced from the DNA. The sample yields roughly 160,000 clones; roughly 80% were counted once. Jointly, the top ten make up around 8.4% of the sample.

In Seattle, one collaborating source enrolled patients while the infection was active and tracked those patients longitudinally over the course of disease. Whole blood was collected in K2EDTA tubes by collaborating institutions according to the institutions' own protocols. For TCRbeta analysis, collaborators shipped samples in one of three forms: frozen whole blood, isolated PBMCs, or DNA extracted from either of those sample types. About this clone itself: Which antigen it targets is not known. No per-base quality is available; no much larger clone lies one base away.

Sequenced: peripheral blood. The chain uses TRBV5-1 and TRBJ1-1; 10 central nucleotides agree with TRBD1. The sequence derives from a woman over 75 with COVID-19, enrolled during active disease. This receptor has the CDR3 CASSRSGTGATNEAFF. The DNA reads TGCGCCAGCAGCCGATCCGGGACAGGGGCGACAAATGAAGCTTTCTTT.